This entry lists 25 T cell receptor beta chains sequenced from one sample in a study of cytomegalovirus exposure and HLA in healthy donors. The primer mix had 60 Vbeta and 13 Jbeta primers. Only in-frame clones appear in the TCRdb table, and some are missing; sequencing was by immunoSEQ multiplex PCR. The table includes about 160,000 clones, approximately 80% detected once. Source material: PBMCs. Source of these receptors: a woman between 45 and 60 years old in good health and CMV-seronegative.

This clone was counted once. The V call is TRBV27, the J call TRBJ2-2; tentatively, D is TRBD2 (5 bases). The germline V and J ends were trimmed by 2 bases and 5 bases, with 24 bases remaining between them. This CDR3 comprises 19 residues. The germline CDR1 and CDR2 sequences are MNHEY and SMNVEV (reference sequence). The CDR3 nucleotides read TGTGCCAGCAGTTTAAACAGCAACACTCCCCGCACGGGAACCGGGGAGCTGTTTTTT. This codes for CASSLNSNTPRTGTGELFF.

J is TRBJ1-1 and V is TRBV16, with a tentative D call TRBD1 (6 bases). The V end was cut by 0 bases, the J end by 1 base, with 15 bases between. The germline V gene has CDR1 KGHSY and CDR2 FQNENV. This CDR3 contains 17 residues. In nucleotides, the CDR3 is TGTGCCAGCAGCCAATCTGCCCTGGACAGAGAGAACACTGAAGCTTTCTTT. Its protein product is CASSQSALDRENTEAFF.

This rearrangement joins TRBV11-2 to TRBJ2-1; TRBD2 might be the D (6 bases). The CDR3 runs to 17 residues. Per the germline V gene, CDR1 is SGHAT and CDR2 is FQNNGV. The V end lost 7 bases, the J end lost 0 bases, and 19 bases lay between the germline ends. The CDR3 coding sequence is TGTGCCAGCATCAAGACTAGGGGCGCGTCCTCCTACAATGAGCAGTTCTTC. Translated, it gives CASIKTRGASSYNEQFF. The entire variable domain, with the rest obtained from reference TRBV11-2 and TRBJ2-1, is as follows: EAGVAQSPRYKIIEKRQSVAFWCNPISGHATLYWYQQILGQGPKLLIQFQNNGVVDDSQLPKDRFSAERLKGVDSTLKIQPAKLEDSAVYLCASIKTRGASSYNEQFFGPGTRLTVL.

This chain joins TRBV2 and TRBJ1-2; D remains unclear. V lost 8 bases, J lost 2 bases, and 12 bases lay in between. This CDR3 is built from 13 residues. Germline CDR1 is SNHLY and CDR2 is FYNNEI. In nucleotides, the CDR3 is TGTGCCAGCGCAATTTTAGTGAACTATGGCTACACCTTC. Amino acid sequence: CASAILVNYGYTF.

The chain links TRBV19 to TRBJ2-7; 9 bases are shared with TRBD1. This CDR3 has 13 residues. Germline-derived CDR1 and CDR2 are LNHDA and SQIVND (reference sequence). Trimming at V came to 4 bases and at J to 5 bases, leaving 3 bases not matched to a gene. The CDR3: CASSRRDRDEQYF. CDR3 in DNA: TGTGCCAGTAGTAGAAGGGACAGGGACGAGCAGTACTTC.

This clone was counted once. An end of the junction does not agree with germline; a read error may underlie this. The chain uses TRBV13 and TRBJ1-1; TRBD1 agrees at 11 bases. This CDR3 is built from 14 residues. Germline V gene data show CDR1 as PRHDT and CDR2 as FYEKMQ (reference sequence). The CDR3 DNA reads TGTGCCAGCCGAGACCGGGACAGGGGGTCCTTGAGGGTCTTT. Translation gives CASRDRDRGSLRVF. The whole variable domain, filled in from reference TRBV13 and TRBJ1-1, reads AAGVIQSPRHLIKEKRETATLKCYPIPRHDTVYWYQQGPGQDPQFLISFYEKMQSDKGSIPDRFSAQQFSDYHSELNMSSLELGDSALYFCASRDRDRGSLRVFGQGTRLTVV.

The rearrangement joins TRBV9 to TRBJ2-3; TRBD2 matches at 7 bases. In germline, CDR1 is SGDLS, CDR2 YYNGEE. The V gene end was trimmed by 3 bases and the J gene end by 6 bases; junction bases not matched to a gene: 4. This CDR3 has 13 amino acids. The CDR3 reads CASSAGLGDTQYF. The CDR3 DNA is TGTGCCAGCAGCGCTGGACTAGGGGATACGCAGTATTTT.

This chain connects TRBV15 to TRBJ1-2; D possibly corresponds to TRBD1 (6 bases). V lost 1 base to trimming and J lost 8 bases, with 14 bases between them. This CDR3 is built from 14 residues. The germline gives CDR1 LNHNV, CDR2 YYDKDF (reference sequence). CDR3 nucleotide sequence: TGTGCCACCAGCAGAGCTCAGGGGCGCGGAGGCTACACCTTC. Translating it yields CATSRAQGRGGYTF.

CDR3 loop: CASSQDPRGGVYGYTF. The DNA of the CDR3 is TGCGCCAGCAGCCAAGACCCTAGGGGGGGCGTATATGGCTACACCTTC. The chain has TRBV4-3 and TRBJ1-2; TRBD1 is a possible D gene (6 bases). The germline CDR1 and CDR2 sequences are LGHNA and YSLEER. Trimming cost V 0 bases and J 5 bases, with 16 bases left between them. The CDR3 length is 16 residues.

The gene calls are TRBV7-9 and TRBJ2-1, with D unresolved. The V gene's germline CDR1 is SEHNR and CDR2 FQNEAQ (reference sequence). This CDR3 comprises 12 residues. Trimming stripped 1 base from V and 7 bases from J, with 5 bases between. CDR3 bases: TGTGCCAGCAGCTTAGAAATAAATGAGCAGTTCTTC. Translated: CASSLEINEQFF.

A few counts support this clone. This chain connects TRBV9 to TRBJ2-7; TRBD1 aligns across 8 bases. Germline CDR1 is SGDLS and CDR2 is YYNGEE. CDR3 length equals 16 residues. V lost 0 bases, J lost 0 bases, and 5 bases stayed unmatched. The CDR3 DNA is TGTGCCAGCAGCGTAGCCGAGACAGGGGTCTCCTACGAGCAGTACTTC. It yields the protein CASSVAETGVSYEQYF.

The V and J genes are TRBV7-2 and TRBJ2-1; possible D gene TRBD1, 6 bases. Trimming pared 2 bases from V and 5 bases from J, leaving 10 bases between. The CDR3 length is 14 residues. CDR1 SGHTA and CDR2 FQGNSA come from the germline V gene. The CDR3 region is CASSLYDRHNEQFF. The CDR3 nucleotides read TGTGCCAGCAGCTTATACGACAGGCACAATGAGCAGTTCTTC. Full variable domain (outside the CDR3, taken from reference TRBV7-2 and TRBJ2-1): GAGVSQSPSNKVTEKGKDVELRCDPISGHTALYWYRQSLGQGLEFLIYFQGNSAPDKSGLPSDRFSAERTGGSVSTLTIQRTQQEDSAVYLCASSLYDRHNEQFFGPGTRLTVL.

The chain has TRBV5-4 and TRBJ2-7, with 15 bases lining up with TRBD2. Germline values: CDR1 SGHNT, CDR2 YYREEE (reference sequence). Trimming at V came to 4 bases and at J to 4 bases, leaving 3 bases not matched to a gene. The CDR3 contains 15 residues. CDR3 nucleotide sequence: TGTGCCAGCAGCGTCGGACTAGCGGGGGGGTACGAGCAGTACTTC. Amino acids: CASSVGLAGGYEQYF. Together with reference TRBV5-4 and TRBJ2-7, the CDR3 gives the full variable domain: ETGVTQSPTHLIKTRGQQVTLRCSSQSGHNTVSWYQQALGQGPQFIFQYYREEENGRGNFPPRFSGLQFPNYSSELNVNALELDDSALYLCASSVGLAGGYEQYFGPGTRLTVT.

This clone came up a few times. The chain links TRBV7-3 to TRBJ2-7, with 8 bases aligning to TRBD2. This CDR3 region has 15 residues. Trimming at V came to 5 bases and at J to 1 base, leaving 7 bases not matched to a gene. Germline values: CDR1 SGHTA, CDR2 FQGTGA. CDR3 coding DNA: TGTGCCAGCAGCCCCGGGGGGGCTCCTTCCTACGAGCAGTACTTC. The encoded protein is CASSPGGAPSYEQYF.

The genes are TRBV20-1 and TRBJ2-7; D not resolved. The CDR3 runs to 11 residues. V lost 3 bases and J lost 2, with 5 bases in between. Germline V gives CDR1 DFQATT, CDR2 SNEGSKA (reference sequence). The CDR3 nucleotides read TGCAGTGCTAGGAGTCCCTACGAGCAGTACTTC. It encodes CSARSPYEQYF.

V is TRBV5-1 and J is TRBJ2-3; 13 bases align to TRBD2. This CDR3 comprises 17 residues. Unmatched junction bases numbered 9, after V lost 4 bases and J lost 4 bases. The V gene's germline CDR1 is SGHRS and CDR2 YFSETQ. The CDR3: CASSPGLAGVVADTQYF. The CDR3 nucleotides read TGCGCCAGCAGCCCTGGACTAGCGGGAGTGGTTGCAGATACGCAGTATTTT.

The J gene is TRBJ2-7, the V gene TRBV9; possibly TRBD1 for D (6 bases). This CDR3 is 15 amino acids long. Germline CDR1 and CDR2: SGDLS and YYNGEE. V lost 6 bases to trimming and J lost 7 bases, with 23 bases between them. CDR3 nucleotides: TGTGCCAGCACCCCCCGGGACACGAATTCTGGGGAGCAGTACTTC. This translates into CASTPRDTNSGEQYF.

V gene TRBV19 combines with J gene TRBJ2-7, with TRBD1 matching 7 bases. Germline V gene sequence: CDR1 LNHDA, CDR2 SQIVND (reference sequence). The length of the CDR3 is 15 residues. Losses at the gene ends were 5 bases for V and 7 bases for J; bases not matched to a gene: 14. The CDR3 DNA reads TGTGCCAGTAGTGGGAGACAGGGTGCCCCTCGTGAGCAGTACTTC. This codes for CASSGRQGAPREQYF.

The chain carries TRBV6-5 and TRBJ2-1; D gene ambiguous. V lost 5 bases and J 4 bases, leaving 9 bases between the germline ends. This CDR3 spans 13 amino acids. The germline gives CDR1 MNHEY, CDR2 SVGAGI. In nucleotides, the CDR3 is TGTGCCAGCAGTCACCCCACTTACAATGAGCAGTTCTTC. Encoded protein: CASSHPTYNEQFF.

The CDR3: CASRLTTSAETQYF. In nucleotides, the CDR3 is TGTGCCAGCAGGTTGACGACTAGCGCGGAGACCCAGTACTTC. The gene calls are TRBV2 and TRBJ2-5; 8 bases line up with TRBD2. Germline loops: CDR1 SNHLY, CDR2 FYNNEI. The CDR3 spans 14 residues. V was pared by 6 bases and J by 5 bases, with 8 bases of the junction left unmatched.

CDR3 loop: CASSPLVATNEKLFF. As DNA, the CDR3 is TGTGCCAGCTCACCTTTGGTAGCAACTAATGAAAAACTGTTTTTT. The chain has TRBV18 and TRBJ1-4; D is ambiguous. CDR3 length equals 15 residues. Trimming removed 3 bases from V and 0 bases from J, with 8 bases in between. Per germline, CDR1 KGHSH and CDR2 LQKENI.

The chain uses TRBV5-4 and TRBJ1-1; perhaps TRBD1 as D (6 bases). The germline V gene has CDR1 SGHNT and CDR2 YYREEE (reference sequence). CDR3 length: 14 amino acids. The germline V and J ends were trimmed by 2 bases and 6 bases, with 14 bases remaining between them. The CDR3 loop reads CASSLWGRGSEAFF. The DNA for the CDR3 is TGTGCCAGCAGCTTATGGGGGCGCGGGTCTGAAGCTTTCTTT.

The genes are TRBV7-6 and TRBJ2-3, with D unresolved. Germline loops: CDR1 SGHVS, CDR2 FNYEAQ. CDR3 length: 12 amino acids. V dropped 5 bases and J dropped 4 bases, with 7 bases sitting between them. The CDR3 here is CASSPQADTQYF. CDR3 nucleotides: TGTGCCAGCAGCCCCCAGGCAGATACGCAGTATTTT.

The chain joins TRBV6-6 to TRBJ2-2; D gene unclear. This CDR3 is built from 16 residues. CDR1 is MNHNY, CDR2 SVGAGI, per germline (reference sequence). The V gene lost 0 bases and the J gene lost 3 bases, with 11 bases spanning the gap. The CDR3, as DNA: TGTGCCAGCAGTTACTCCGCTATGGTGGACACCGGGGAGCTGTTTTTT. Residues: CASSYSAMVDTGELFF.

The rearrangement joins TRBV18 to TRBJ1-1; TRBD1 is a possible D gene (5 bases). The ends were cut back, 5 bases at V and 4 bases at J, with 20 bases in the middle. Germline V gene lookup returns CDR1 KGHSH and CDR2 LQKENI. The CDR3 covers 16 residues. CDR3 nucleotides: TGTGCCAGCTCATCCCTTTACGGGGGTGACGGCACTGAAGCTTTCTTT. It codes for CASSSLYGGDGTEAFF.